What follows are 17 T cell receptor beta chains derived from one specimen sequenced in a study of Ad26.COV2.S vaccination and SARS-CoV-2 variants. As to treatment: some 20 received Ad26.COV2.S at low or high dose, single or two shots; 5 received placebo; per-sample allocation not given. On day 63 after the first injection, vaccine and placebo recipients gave samples. Measured with immunoSEQ multiplex PCR; TCRdb has only the in-frame clones, and not every one. The table lists hundreds of thousands of clones, roughly 90% of them singletons. The material was peripheral blood, obtained in a trial of Ad26.COV2.S vaccine versus placebo. These receptors were obtained from a person aged 18 to 59 who received the Ad26.COV2.S COVID-19 vaccine or a placebo.

The chain is built from TRBV7-9 and TRBJ2-1; possibly TRBD2 for D (6 bases). V lost 2 bases to trimming and J lost 7 bases, with 15 bases between them. This CDR3 comprises 15 residues. Per germline, CDR1 SEHNR and CDR2 FQNEAQ (reference sequence). CDR3 DNA: TGTGCCAGCAGCTTAATTGAGGGAGGAGAAAATGAGCAGTTCTTC. It yields the protein CASSLIEGGENEQFF.

The chain employs TRBV7-2 and TRBJ2-1; 7 bases align to TRBD2. The J segment lost 7 bases and the V segment lost 2 bases, leaving 5 bases of the junction unmatched. Germline CDR1 and CDR2: SGHTA and FQGNSA. The CDR3 loop spans 14 amino acids. CDR3 protein: CASSLTGLTNEQFF. The DNA of the CDR3 is TGTGCCAGCAGCTTAACGGGACTAACAAATGAGCAGTTCTTC.

The CDR3 loop reads CASSIVQPGPRGNQPQHF. CDR3 DNA: TGTGCCAGTAGTATAGTTCAACCGGGACCCCGGGGCAATCAGCCCCAGCATTTT. This chain uses TRBV19 with TRBJ1-5; perhaps TRBD1 as D (5 bases). CDR1 is LNHDA, CDR2 SQIVND, per germline (reference sequence). There are 18 residues in the CDR3. Trimming pared 1 base from V and 2 bases from J, leaving 18 bases between.

This clone was detected only a few times. The rearrangement joins TRBV19 to TRBJ1-1; 7 bases align to TRBD1. The V gene end was trimmed by 3 bases and the J gene end by 1 base; junction bases not matched to a gene: 5. This CDR3 is built from 15 residues. Germline CDR1 is LNHDA and CDR2 is SQIVND (reference sequence). As DNA, the CDR3 is TGTGCCAGTAGTATCAACGCAGGGGGGAACACTGAAGCTTTCTTT. Protein product: CASSINAGGNTEAFF.

In this sample, this clone turned up many times. The CDR3 protein is CASSLQGESSGNTIYF. CDR3 coding DNA: TGCGCCAGCAGCTTGCAGGGAGAGAGCTCTGGAAACACCATATATTTT. The chain couples TRBV5-1 to TRBJ1-3; possible D gene TRBD1, 5 bases. The CDR3 spans 16 residues. Per the germline V gene, CDR1 is SGHRS and CDR2 is YFSETQ. V was clipped by 1 base and J by 0 bases, with 11 bases between them.

This chain uses TRBV5-1 with TRBJ2-7, with TRBD1 matching over 9 bases. The CDR3 sequence is 14 residues long. Germline V gene lookup returns CDR1 SGHRS and CDR2 YFSETQ. J was trimmed by 6 bases and V by 0 bases; bases with no gene match: 4. CDR3: CASSLGDRAAEQYF. The CDR3 DNA sequence: TGCGCCAGCAGCTTGGGGGACAGGGCTGCCGAGCAGTACTTC.

The rearrangement joins TRBV2 to TRBJ1-6; possible D gene TRBD1, 5 bases. Germline CDR1 reads SNHLY; CDR2 reads FYNNEI. V was trimmed by 3 bases and J by 0 bases, leaving 12 bases between them. The CDR3 consists of 17 residues. The CDR3 sequence: CASSERQTFSYNSPLHF. The CDR3 coding sequence is TGTGCCAGCAGTGAGAGACAGACCTTCTCCTATAATTCACCCCTCCACTTT.

The chain employs TRBV13 and TRBJ2-3; 9 nucleotides match TRBD2. V lost 3 bases to trimming and J lost 0 bases; unmatched junction nucleotides: 7. The CDR3 extends over 17 amino acids. In germline, CDR1 is PRHDT, CDR2 FYEKMQ (reference sequence). The CDR3 nucleotides read TGTGCCAGCAGCTTGGCGACTAGCGGAGCTAGCACAGATACGCAGTATTTT. Translating it yields CASSLATSGASTDTQYF.

J is TRBJ1-2 and V is TRBV6-5, with 9 bases fitting TRBD1. The CDR3 covers 12 residues. Germline CDR1 MNHEY, CDR2 SVGAGI. V was pared by 7 bases and J by 7 bases, with 4 bases of the junction left unmatched. The CDR3 spells CASTNRGLGYTF. As DNA, the CDR3 is TGTGCCAGCACTAACAGGGGGCTTGGCTACACCTTC.

The chain uses TRBV5-8 and TRBJ1-5; 8 nucleotides agree with TRBD1. The CDR3 is made up of 15 amino acids. V shed 2 bases, J shed 4 bases, and the junction held 5 bases outside the gene matches. The germline V gene has CDR1 SGHTS and CDR2 YDEGEE. CDR3 protein: CASSFGTGPNQPQHF. The CDR3 DNA follows: TGTGCCAGCAGCTTTGGGACAGGACCTAATCAGCCCCAGCATTTT. Based on the CDR3 plus reference TRBV5-8 and TRBJ1-5, the full variable domain is EAGVTQSPTHLIKTRGQQATLRCSPISGHTSVYWYQQALGLGLQFLLWYDEGEERNRGNFPPRFSGRQFPNYSSELNVNALELEDSALYLCASSFGTGPNQPQHFGDGTRLSIL.

Note on this clone: Other DNA sequences in this sample translate to the same CDR3. The chain links TRBV18 to TRBJ2-2; weak D call: TRBD1 (5 bases). The V end lost 1 base, the J end lost 2 bases, and 8 bases lay between the germline ends. CDR3 length equals 15 residues. Germline values: CDR1 KGHSH, CDR2 LQKENI. The CDR3 protein is CASSPQDSNTGELFF. The CDR3 DNA reads TGTGCCAGCTCACCACAAGACAGTAACACCGGGGAGCTGTTTTTT.

This chain uses TRBV4-1 with TRBJ1-6; D not resolved. The CDR3 contains 14 residues. With 0 bases removed from V and 5 bases from J, the gap between germline ends came to 5 bases. CDR1 and CDR2 (germline): MGHRA, YSYEKL. Written as DNA, the CDR3 is TGCGCCAGCAGCCAAGAACCGAATAATTCACCCCTCCACTTT. Translation gives CASSQEPNNSPLHF.

The V and J genes are TRBV30 and TRBJ1-5, with D maybe TRBD1 (5 bases). CDR3 size: 15 residues. Trimming shortened V by 0 bases and J by 5 bases, and 14 bases separated the two germline ends. Germline V gives CDR1 GTSNPN, CDR2 SVGIG (reference sequence). CDR3 protein: CAWSVNTGGDQPQHF. The DNA of the CDR3 is TGTGCCTGGAGTGTAAATACAGGAGGAGATCAGCCCCAGCATTTT.

This rearrangement joins TRBV13 to TRBJ1-2; 7 nucleotides align to TRBD1. V shed 6 bases, J shed 4 bases, and the junction held 11 bases outside the gene matches. The germline gives CDR1 PRHDT, CDR2 FYEKMQ (reference sequence). CDR3 size: 15 residues. CDR3 nucleotides: TGTGCCAGCAGTACCTCCCAGGGGGTGGGCTATGGCTACACCTTC. Encoded protein: CASSTSQGVGYGYTF.

This clone has a handful of counts. The V call is TRBV2, the J call TRBJ2-7; possibly TRBD2 for D (7 bases). CDR3 length equals 12 residues. Trimming pared 8 bases from V and 4 bases from J, leaving 12 bases between. In germline, CDR1 is SNHLY, CDR2 FYNNEI. The CDR3 DNA follows: TGTGCCAGCCGGGGGGCTCAGTACGAGCAGTACTTC. Amino acid sequence: CASRGAQYEQYF.

To note about this clone: Other DNA sequences in this sample translate to the same CDR3. The V and J genes are TRBV19 and TRBJ1-5, with D unresolved. This CDR3 has 13 residues. Germline CDR1 LNHDA, CDR2 SQIVND (reference sequence). The V end lost 3 bases, the J end lost 4 bases, and 7 bases lay between the germline ends. The CDR3 sequence: CASSILGNQPQHF. As DNA, the CDR3 is TGTGCCAGTAGTATTTTGGGGAATCAGCCCCAGCATTTT. Based on the CDR3 plus reference TRBV19 and TRBJ1-5, the full variable domain is DGGITQSPKYLFRKEGQNVTLSCEQNLNHDAMYWYRQDPGQGLRLIYYSQIVNDFQKGDIAEGYSVSREKKESFPLTVTSAQKNPTAFYLCASSILGNQPQHFGDGTRLSIL.

The count of this clone is one. The CDR3 DNA sequence: TGTGCCAGCAGTTTATCGGCCCTTGGTGTTGACTCCTACGAGCAGTACTTC. This codes for CASSLSALGVDSYEQYF. V usage is TRBV27 and J usage is TRBJ2-7; no definite D call. CDR1 and CDR2 from the germline V gene are MNHEY and SMNVEV (reference sequence). The CDR3 contains 17 residues. V was clipped by 0 bases and J by 0 bases, with 15 bases between them.